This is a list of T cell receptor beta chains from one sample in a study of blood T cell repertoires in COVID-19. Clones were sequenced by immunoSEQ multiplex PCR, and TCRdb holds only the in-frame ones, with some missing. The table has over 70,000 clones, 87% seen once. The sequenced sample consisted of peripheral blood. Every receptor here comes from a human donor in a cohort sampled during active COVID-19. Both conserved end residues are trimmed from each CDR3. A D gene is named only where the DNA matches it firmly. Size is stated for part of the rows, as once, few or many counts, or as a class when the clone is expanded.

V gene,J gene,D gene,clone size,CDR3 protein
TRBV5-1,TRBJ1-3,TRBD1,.,ASSLVPGDRAGNTIY
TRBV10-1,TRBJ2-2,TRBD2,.,ASSGGSGGRRTGELF
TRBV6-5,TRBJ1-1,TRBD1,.,ASSSDRDTEAF
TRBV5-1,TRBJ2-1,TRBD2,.,ASSLRRETYNEQF
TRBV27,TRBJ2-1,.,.,ASSLGARDEQF
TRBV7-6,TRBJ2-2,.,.,ASSSFGVGELF
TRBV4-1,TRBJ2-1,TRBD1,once,ASSLVRDRGYNEQF
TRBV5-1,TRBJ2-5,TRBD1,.,ASSLGASQGGEETQY
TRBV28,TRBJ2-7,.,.,ASSWDDRIYEQY
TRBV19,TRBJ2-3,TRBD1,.,ASSRDRVTDTQY
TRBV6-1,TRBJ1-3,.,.,ASSEVFSGNTIY
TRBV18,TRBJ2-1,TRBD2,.,ASSPGGTRTYNEQF
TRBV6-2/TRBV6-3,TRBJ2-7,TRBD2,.,ASSPTSGLSTRQY
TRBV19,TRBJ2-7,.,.,ASSIGRSNEQY
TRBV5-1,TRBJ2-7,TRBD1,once,ASSLQGAFTYEQY
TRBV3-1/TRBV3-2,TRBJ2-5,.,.,ASSQSTVQETQY
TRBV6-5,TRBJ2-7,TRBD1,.,ASREGTGYGEQY
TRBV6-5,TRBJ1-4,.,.,ASSYAGTLGEKLF